This T cell receptor beta chain was recovered during a study of blood T cell repertoires in COVID-19. The CDR3 consists of 15 residues. V was trimmed by 5 bases and J by 5 bases, leaving 18 bases between them. Germline assignment: CDR1 SGHTA and CDR2 FQGNSA. Method: immunoSEQ multiplex PCR; TCRdb's copy keeps in-frame clones and lacks some. In the table there are roughly 78,000 clones, around 89% of which are singletons. The sequence was collected from a man aged 55 to 70 with acute or convalescent COVID-19. J is TRBJ1-1 and V is TRBV7-2; no reliable D call. The specimen was peripheral blood. The CDR3 is CASSRRSSGGTEAFF. The CDR3, as DNA: TGTGCCAGCAGCCGTAGATCGTCAGGAGGGACTGAAGCTTTCTTT.